Below are 25 T cell receptor beta chains sequenced from a single sample in a study of shared clonotypes between healthy human individuals. Sequenced by immunoSEQ multiplex PCR; TCRdb stores in-frame clones only, minus some. Among over 800,000 clones listed, 85% to 95% were seen once. Cells designated naive CD8 were CD45RO-negative and were positively selected for CCR7, with terminally differentiated effector memory CD45RA+ cells excluded. Source material: naive CD8+ T cells sorted from blood. Receptors were obtained from a man aged 25 to 40 in good health.

This rearrangement joins TRBV9 to TRBJ2-7, with D hard to call. Germline V gene lookup returns CDR1 SGDLS and CDR2 YYNGEE. Trimming removed 0 bases at V and 2 bases at J, with 9 bases between. This CDR3 has 14 residues. The CDR3, as DNA: TGTGCCAGCAGCGTAGAGGCACTCCCCTACGAGCAGTACTTC. It specifies CASSVEALPYEQYF.

The CDR3 DNA reads TGTGCCAGCAGCGTAGAGGGACTAACCCCCACTGAAGCTTTCTTT. Its protein product is CASSVEGLTPTEAFF. This chain uses TRBV9 with TRBJ1-1; tentative D call: TRBD1 (5 bases). This CDR3 has 15 residues. V lost 0 bases to trimming and J lost 4 bases, with 13 bases between them. CDR1 and CDR2 (germline): SGDLS, YYNGEE.

The CDR3 loop reads CASSFTGTSYNEQFF. The CDR3 bases are TGTGCCAGCAGTTTTACCGGGACATCCTACAATGAGCAGTTCTTC. The V gene is TRBV27, the J gene TRBJ2-1, with D perhaps TRBD1 (6 bases). The CDR3 is 15 amino acids. The V gene's germline CDR1 is MNHEY and CDR2 SMNVEV (reference sequence). With 3 bases removed from V and 1 base from J, the gap between germline ends came to 10 bases.

CDR3 bases: TGTGCCAGCAGCCCCGCCCAGGGATCCGGGGAGCTGTTTTTT. It is translated as CASSPAQGSGELFF. The chain couples TRBV28 to TRBJ2-2, with D possibly matching TRBD1 (5 bases). Germline V gene data show CDR1 as MDHEN and CDR2 as SYDVKM. Trimming removed 6 bases at V and 6 bases at J, with 14 bases between. The CDR3 has 14 residues.

This chain connects TRBV7-9 to TRBJ2-1, with D tentatively TRBD2 (6 bases). Per the germline V gene, CDR1 is SEHNR and CDR2 is FQNEAQ (reference sequence). V lost 3 bases and J 5 bases, leaving 20 bases between the germline ends. This CDR3 contains 17 residues. CDR3 nucleotide sequence: TGTGCCAGCAGCTTGTTCCCTAGCGTTACGACCCACAATGAGCAGTTCTTC. Translating it yields CASSLFPSVTTHNEQFF.

The chain employs TRBV7-9 and TRBJ2-7; no clear D gene. Per the germline V gene, CDR1 is SEHNR and CDR2 is FQNEAQ (reference sequence). Trimming removed 5 bases from V and 3 bases from J, with 20 bases in between. CDR3 length: 16 amino acids. CDR3 sequence: CASSPTQGPGVYEQYF. The CDR3 DNA follows: TGTGCCAGCAGCCCCACCCAAGGCCCGGGTGTCTACGAGCAGTACTTC.

The J gene is TRBJ2-1, the V gene TRBV27; 12 bases map to TRBD2. The CDR3 consists of 15 residues. V was clipped by 5 bases and J by 5 bases; unmatched bases: 4. Looked up from germline, CDR1 is MNHEY and CDR2 is SMNVEV (reference sequence). The CDR3 sequence is CASSLAGGPNNEQFF. CDR3 in DNA: TGTGCCAGCAGTCTAGCGGGAGGGCCCAACAATGAGCAGTTCTTC.

The genes are TRBV7-9 and TRBJ2-3, with 8 positions matching TRBD2. The J segment lost 2 bases and the V segment lost 5 bases, leaving 9 bases of the junction unmatched. The CDR3 spans 16 residues. From germline, CDR1 is SEHNR and CDR2 FQNEAQ (reference sequence). The CDR3 is CASSPSRGRTTDTQYF. DNA of the CDR3: TGTGCCAGCAGCCCCTCGCGCGGGAGGACCACAGATACGCAGTATTTT.

This chain links TRBV7-8 with TRBJ1-5; 9 bases line up with TRBD1. The CDR3 loop spans 15 amino acids. Germline V gene data show CDR1 as SGHVS and CDR2 as FQNEAQ. The J segment lost 4 bases and the V segment lost 5 bases, leaving 6 bases of the junction unmatched. CDR3: CASSPTGGWNQPQHF. The CDR3 bases are TGTGCCAGCAGCCCGACAGGGGGTTGGAATCAGCCCCAGCATTTT.

CDR3 in DNA: TGTGCCAGCAGCTTAGGCAGGGGGCAAGAGACCCAGTACTTC. Translated: CASSLGRGQETQYF. The chain employs TRBV7-6 and TRBJ2-5; 7 bases align to TRBD1. The CDR3 length is 14 residues. Germline V gene lookup returns CDR1 SGHVS and CDR2 FNYEAQ. Trimming at V came to 1 base and at J to 2 bases, leaving 1 base not matched to a gene.

This chain links TRBV14 with TRBJ2-6; D uncertain. Germline V gene data show CDR1 as SGHDN and CDR2 as FVKESK. This CDR3 spans 13 amino acids. Trimming took off 7 bases at V and 4 bases at J, with 8 bases between the two ends. The CDR3 loop is CASISGGANVLTF. The CDR3, as DNA: TGTGCCAGCATATCGGGCGGGGCCAACGTCCTGACTTTC. Complete variable domain (other parts from reference TRBV14 and TRBJ2-6): EAGVTQFPSHSVIEKGQTVTLRCDPISGHDNLYWYRRVMGKEIKFLLHFVKESKQDESGMPNNRFLAERTGGTYSTLKVQPAELEDSGVYFCASISGGANVLTFGAGSRLTVL.

This rearrangement joins TRBV7-8 to TRBJ2-5, with D unclear. V shed 5 bases and J shed 5 bases, with 18 bases lying between them. CDR3 length: 15 residues. Germline CDR1 SGHVS, CDR2 FQNEAQ. CDR3 sequence: CASSIDLGAWETQYF. CDR3 coding DNA: TGTGCCAGCAGCATCGACCTAGGTGCCTGGGAGACCCAGTACTTC.

As to this clone: One end of the junction does not line up with germline, which may come from a read error. The chain recombines TRBV7-7 with TRBJ2-3; D not resolved. Germline CDR1 and CDR2: SSHAT and FNYEAQ (reference sequence). The CDR3 runs 15 residues. CDR3 sequence: CASSLGLRYTDTQYF. CDR3 in DNA: TGTGCTAGCAGCTTAGGTCTCCGATACACAGATACGCAGTATTTT.

This clone appeared a single time. The chain employs TRBV28 and TRBJ1-5; 10 bases align to TRBD1. The junction had 4 bases not matched to a gene; V was cut back by 6 bases and J by 5 bases. The CDR3 has 14 amino acids. Looked up from germline, CDR1 is MDHEN and CDR2 is SYDVKM. The CDR3 sequence: CASSGQGGDQPQHF. The CDR3 region has the DNA TGTGCCAGCAGCGGACAGGGGGGCGATCAGCCCCAGCATTTT.

This clone was recorded once. The chain combines TRBV7-8 with TRBJ2-1; TRBD1 matches at 10 bases. Trimming took 0 bases from V and 10 from J; bases not matched to a gene: 18. Per germline, CDR1 SGHVS and CDR2 FQNEAQ. The CDR3 runs to 19 residues. Written as DNA, the CDR3 is TGTGCCAGCAGCTTAGCGCAGCTGCGGCGTGACAGGGGGCATGACGAGCAGTTCTTC. Amino acids: CASSLAQLRRDRGHDEQFF.

The chain is built from TRBV28 and TRBJ2-1; 10 bases line up with TRBD2. The CDR3 contains 13 residues. The germline V gene encodes CDR1 MDHEN and CDR2 SYDVKM. The J segment lost 8 bases and the V segment lost 7 bases, leaving 5 bases of the junction unmatched. CDR3 sequence (DNA): TGTGCCAGCATCCCTAGCGGGAGCGATGAGCAGTTCTTC. Translation: CASIPSGSDEQFF. Combining the CDR3 with reference TRBV28 and TRBJ2-1 gives the whole variable domain DVKVTQSSRYLVKRTGEKVFLECVQDMDHENMFWYRQDPGLGLRLIYFSYDVKMKEKGDIPEGYSVSREKKERFSLILESASTNQTSMYLCASIPSGSDEQFFGPGTRLTVL.

This clone was seen once. V usage is TRBV4-3 and J usage is TRBJ2-1; D not resolved. CDR1 is LGHNA, CDR2 YSLEER, per germline. Between the trimmed V and J ends, which lost 4 bases and 2 bases, there was a span of 9 bases. There are 14 residues in the CDR3. The CDR3 nucleotides read TGCGCCAGCAGCCGAGATCGGGCCTACAATGAGCAGTTCTTC. As protein: CASSRDRAYNEQFF.

This clone was detected only once. J is TRBJ2-2 and V is TRBV11-2; D is undetermined. The CDR3 runs to 15 residues. V lost 3 bases to trimming and J lost 0 bases, with 8 bases between them. Germline loops: CDR1 SGHAT, CDR2 FQNNGV. CDR3 region: CASSFWTTNTGELFF. Here the CDR3 DNA reads TGTGCCAGCAGCTTCTGGACGACGAACACCGGGGAGCTGTTTTTT.

The chain couples TRBV28 to TRBJ2-7; D unclear. From germline, CDR1 is MDHEN and CDR2 SYDVKM. V was shortened by 4 bases and J by 0 bases, with 16 bases between the two germline ends. This CDR3 has 16 residues. CDR3 bases: TGTGCCAGCAGTTCCCGGACCAATAAACACTCCTACGAGCAGTACTTC. Its protein is CASSSRTNKHSYEQYF. Using reference TRBV28 and TRBJ2-7 for the parts outside the CDR3, the full variable domain is DVKVTQSSRYLVKRTGEKVFLECVQDMDHENMFWYRQDPGLGLRLIYFSYDVKMKEKGDIPEGYSVSREKKERFSLILESASTNQTSMYLCASSSRTNKHSYEQYFGPGTRLTVT.

The chain links TRBV5-4 to TRBJ2-1, with TRBD2 matching over 9 bases. Germline V gene data show CDR1 as SGHNT and CDR2 as YYREEE (reference sequence). The length of the CDR3 is 15 residues. V dropped 4 bases and J dropped 6; count of bases not matched to a gene: 8. CDR3 nucleotide sequence: TGTGCCAGCAGCCTTAGCGGGAGTGGTTTCAATGAGCAGTTCTTC. Its protein product is CASSLSGSGFNEQFF.

The CDR3 protein is CASSSPRPGHLKETQYF. The CDR3 bases are TGTGCCAGCAGTTCTCCACGACCCGGACATTTGAAAGAGACCCAGTACTTC. The chain joins TRBV28 to TRBJ2-5, with TRBD1 as a possible D gene (5 bases). The CDR3 runs 17 residues. Trimming removed 4 bases at V and 3 bases at J, with 21 bases between. Germline CDR1 is MDHEN and CDR2 is SYDVKM.

V and J are TRBV9 and TRBJ2-3, with 7 positions matching TRBD1. In germline, CDR1 is SGDLS, CDR2 YYNGEE. With V trimmed by 3 bases and J by 1 base, 11 bases remained unmatched. CDR3 length equals 17 residues. The CDR3 sequence is CASSEGTAVPRTDTQYF. The CDR3 nucleotides are TGTGCCAGCAGCGAAGGGACAGCAGTCCCCCGCACAGATACGCAGTATTTT.

This clone appeared once. J is TRBJ1-5 and V is TRBV19, with no clear D. The CDR3 loop spans 13 amino acids. Per germline, CDR1 LNHDA and CDR2 SQIVND (reference sequence). The V gene lost 5 bases and the J gene lost 5 bases, with 10 bases spanning the gap. The CDR3 DNA is TGTGCCAGTAGTGACCTGGGCTATCAGCCCCAGCATTTT. This gives the protein CASSDLGYQPQHF.

The V call is TRBV27, the J call TRBJ1-2; D may be TRBD1 (6 bases). This CDR3 has 15 residues. The V gene lost 5 bases and the J gene lost 3 bases, with 16 bases spanning the gap. Germline lookup yields CDR1 MNHEY and CDR2 SMNVEV (reference sequence). CDR3 protein: CASSPRGGGDYGYTF. As DNA, the CDR3 is TGTGCCAGCAGTCCCCGGGGAGGGGGGGACTATGGCTACACCTTC.

The J gene is TRBJ2-4, the V gene TRBV5-8, with 8 bases fitting TRBD1. Germline CDR1 reads SGHTS; CDR2 reads YDEGEE. This CDR3 contains 14 residues. Losses at the gene ends were 7 bases for V and 7 bases for J; bases not matched to a gene: 10. In DNA, the CDR3 is TGTGCCAGCTACCCAGGGGGCGGGTGGAACATTCAGTACTTC. Encoded protein: CASYPGGGWNIQYF.